The 17 T cell receptor beta chains presented below share a single source sample, sequenced in a study of T cells in Graves' hyperthyroidism and ophthalmopathy. RNA transcripts were the template for amplifying TCR beta CDR3 regions. HTBI primers were employed in a first-round RT-PCR of the TCR CDR3. From the multiplex PCR reads, TCRdb called clonotypes with MiXCR, one entry per CDR3 protein. In the table there are 550,000 to 700,000 distinct CDR3 sequences, 40% to 55% of which are singletons. Source material: peripheral blood or thyroid tissue (not recorded which). The receptors derive from an adult woman with Graves' disease, either hyperthyroidism or ophthalmopathy (not recorded which).

The V gene is TRBV20-1, the J gene TRBJ1-5, with D unresolved. From germline, CDR1 is DFQATT and CDR2 SNEGSKA (reference sequence). The length of the CDR3 is 15 residues. V dropped 0 bases and J dropped 0 bases, with 9 bases sitting between them. CDR3 in amino acids: CSAREGSYSNQPQHF. CDR3 nucleotide sequence: TGCAGTGCTAGAGAGGGGAGCTATAGCAATCAGCCCCAGCATTTT.

This clonotype was detected many times. The rearrangement joins TRBV4-1 to TRBJ1-5; D uncertain. Trimming stripped 1 base from V and 6 bases from J, with 7 bases between. Germline lookup yields CDR1 MGHRA and CDR2 YSYEKL. The CDR3 has 13 amino acids. The CDR3 loop reads CASSQVGGQPQHF. The CDR3 DNA sequence: TGCGCCAGCAGCCAAGTGGGAGGTCAGCCCCAGCATTTT.

Ten or more counts support this clonotype. The chain recombines TRBV7-9 with TRBJ1-1; D gene uncertain. This CDR3 comprises 13 residues. With 1 base removed from V and 8 bases from J, the gap between germline ends came to 11 bases. Per germline, CDR1 SEHNR and CDR2 FQNEAQ (reference sequence). The CDR3 DNA reads TGTGCCAGCAGCTTAGGATTCTCGAGCGAAGCTTTCTTT. Translated, it gives CASSLGFSSEAFF.

The table lists this clonotype with many counts. The chain carries TRBV4-2 and TRBJ1-2; possibly TRBD1 for D (5 bases). CDR1 is LGHNA, CDR2 YNFKEQ, per germline. CDR3 length equals 15 residues. The V end was cut by 2 bases, the J end by 6 bases, with 16 bases between. CDR3 bases: TGTGCCAGCAGCCAAATTGCAGGGTCCCACGATGGCTACACCTTC. This translates into CASSQIAGSHDGYTF.

This clonotype appeared many times. The V call is TRBV7-8, the J call TRBJ1-4; 10 bases are a match to TRBD1. CDR1 and CDR2 from the germline V gene are SGHVS and FQNEAQ. With 4 bases clipped from V and 7 bases from J, the junction kept 3 bases outside the gene matches. The CDR3 has 14 amino acids. CDR3 sequence reads: CASSSGTGVEKLFF. CDR3 DNA sequence: TGTGCCAGCAGCTCCGGGACAGGGGTTGAAAAACTGTTTTTT.

The rearrangement uses TRBV28 and TRBJ1-1, with D perhaps matching TRBD1 (5 bases). Germline V gene sequence: CDR1 MDHEN, CDR2 SYDVKM. Trimming shortened V by 6 bases and J by 4 bases, and 15 bases separated the two germline ends. CDR3 length: 14 amino acids. The CDR3 DNA reads TGTGCCAGCAGACCGAGGGGTTTCGGCACTGAAGCTTTCTTT. This encodes CASRPRGFGTEAFF.

The chain links TRBV20-1 to TRBJ1-5; D may be TRBD1 (6 bases). The CDR3 consists of 16 residues. CDR1 DFQATT and CDR2 SNEGSKA come from the germline V gene (reference sequence). V was cut by 6 bases and J by 11 bases, with 29 bases left in between. CDR3 amino acids: CSARLAGSPRGETQHF. CDR3 nucleotide sequence: TGCAGTGCAAGACTAGCGGGATCTCCCAGGGGAGAGACCCAGCATTTT.

Comments on this clonotype: A read error may produce the germline difference seen at one junction end. The J gene is TRBJ2-5, the V gene TRBV5-1; 8 bases fit TRBD1. Germline CDR1 reads SGHRS; CDR2 reads YFSETQ. This CDR3 has 14 residues. The chain's CDR3 is CASSLQGGEEAQYF. The CDR3 bases are TGTGCCAGCAGTTTACAGGGGGGAGAGGAAGCCCAGTACTTC. Complete variable domain (other parts from reference TRBV5-1 and TRBJ2-5): KAGVTQTPRYLIKTRGQQVTLSCSPISGHRSVSWYQQTPGQGLQFLFEYFSETQRNKGNFPGRFSGRQFSNSRSEMNVSTLELGDSALYLCASSLQGGEEAQYFGPGTRLLVL.

This CDR3 reads CAISAGQIETQYF. CDR3 nucleotides: TGTGCCATCAGCGCGGGACAGATAGAGACCCAGTACTTC. The rearrangement joins TRBV10-3 to TRBJ2-5, with TRBD1 as a possible D gene (7 bases). V was cut by 6 bases and J by 4 bases, with 12 bases left in between. Germline V gives CDR1 ENHRY, CDR2 SYGVKD. The CDR3 consists of 13 residues.

This clonotype appeared many times. The rearrangement uses TRBV15 and TRBJ2-5; D is perhaps TRBD2 (5 bases). Germline-derived CDR1 and CDR2 are LNHNV and YYDKDF (reference sequence). The CDR3 runs 17 residues. V lost 0 bases and J 2 bases, leaving 16 bases between the germline ends. The CDR3 nucleotides are TGTGCCACCAGCAGAGATCAATTGACGGGAACACAAGAGACCCAGTACTTC. Encoded protein: CATSRDQLTGTQETQYF.

J is TRBJ2-5 and V is TRBV6-4, with 7 bases aligning to TRBD1. Trimming cost V 4 bases and J 5 bases; bases outside gene matches: 7. Germline V gene sequence: CDR1 MRHNA, CDR2 SNTAGT. This CDR3 spans 14 amino acids. CDR3 loop: CASSGAGGEETQYF. In nucleotides, the CDR3 is TGTGCCAGCAGTGGCGCAGGGGGTGAGGAGACCCAGTACTTC.

The chain links TRBV6-5 to TRBJ1-5; possibly TRBD1 for D (6 bases). This CDR3 contains 15 residues. V was cut by 6 bases and J by 5 bases, with 17 bases left in between. CDR1 is MNHEY and CDR2 is SVGAGI in the germline V gene. Here the CDR3 DNA reads TGTGCCAGCAGCCGCGGAATACAGGGCGATCAGCCCCAGCATTTT. It encodes CASSRGIQGDQPQHF.

This clonotype was counted many times. The chain employs TRBV19 and TRBJ1-2; D is unresolved. The CDR3 has 13 amino acids. V dropped 5 bases and J dropped 4 bases, with 11 bases sitting between them. Germline loops: CDR1 LNHDA, CDR2 SQIVND (reference sequence). Written as DNA, the CDR3 is TGTGCCAGTAGTCCACGGGCAGCCTATGGCTACACCTTC. This sequence encodes CASSPRAAYGYTF.

As to this clonotype: At one end the junction does not follow the germline gene, possibly because of a read error. The chain recombines TRBV7-9 with TRBJ2-6; D perhaps matches TRBD1 (6 bases). Germline CDR1 reads SEHNR; CDR2 reads FQNEAQ (reference sequence). The CDR3 covers 15 residues. As DNA, the CDR3 is TGTGCCAGCAGGTCTGGCGGTGCAGGGGCTAACGTCCTGACTTTC. Protein product: CASRSGGAGANVLTF. The variable domain in full, completed from reference TRBV7-9 and TRBJ2-6, reads DTGVSQNPRHKITKRGQNVTFRCDPISEHNRLYWYRQTLGQGPEFLTYFQNEAQLEKSRLLSDRFSAERPKGSFSTLEIQRTEQGDSAMYLCASRSGGAGANVLTFGAGSRLTVL.

This clonotype was seen at least ten times. The CDR3 nucleotides are TGTGCCAGCAGCCCTAGTTTTCGACAGAAAGAGACCCAGTACTTC. Protein: CASSPSFRQKETQYF. This chain uses TRBV14 with TRBJ2-5; D is perhaps TRBD1 (5 bases). The V and J ends lost 4 bases and 3 bases respectively, with 15 bases between them. CDR3 size: 15 residues. CDR1 and CDR2 (germline): SGHDN, FVKESK.

The V call is TRBV29-1, the J call TRBJ2-5; D unresolved. Germline values: CDR1 SQVTM, CDR2 ANQGSEA. V was trimmed by 5 bases and J by 0 bases, leaving 16 bases between them. The CDR3 covers 15 residues. The DNA for the CDR3 is TGCAGCGTTACTTTTCATGACGGAAACCAAGAGACCCAGTACTTC. It codes for CSVTFHDGNQETQYF. The entire variable domain, with the rest obtained from reference TRBV29-1 and TRBJ2-5, is as follows: SAVISQKPSRDICQRGTSLTIQCQVDSQVTMMFWYRQQPGQSLTLIATANQGSEATYESGFVIDKFPISRPNLTFSTLTVSNMSPEDSSIYLCSVTFHDGNQETQYFGPGTRLLVL.

The CDR3 DNA is TGCAGACAAGTACCAGGGACCGACACTGAAGCTTTCTTT. It encodes CRQVPGTDTEAFF. This chain joins TRBV29-1 and TRBJ1-1, with D maybe TRBD1 (5 bases). The CDR3 totals 13 residues. Looked up from germline, CDR1 is SQVTM and CDR2 is ANQGSEA.